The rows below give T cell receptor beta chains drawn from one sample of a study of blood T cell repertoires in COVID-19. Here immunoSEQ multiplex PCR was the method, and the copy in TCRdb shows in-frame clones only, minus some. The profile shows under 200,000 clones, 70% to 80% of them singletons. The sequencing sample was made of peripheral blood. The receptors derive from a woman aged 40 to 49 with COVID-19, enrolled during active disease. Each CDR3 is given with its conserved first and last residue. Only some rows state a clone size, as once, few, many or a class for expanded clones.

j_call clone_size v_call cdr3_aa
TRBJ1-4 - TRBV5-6 CASSLATGANEKLFF
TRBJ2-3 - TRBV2 CASSHGTAHTDTQYF
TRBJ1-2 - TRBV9 CASSFREDYGYTF
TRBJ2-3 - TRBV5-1 CASSSSGSTDTQYF
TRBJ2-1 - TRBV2 CASSPRGYEGVNEQFF
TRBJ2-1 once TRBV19 CASSISSGSEQFF
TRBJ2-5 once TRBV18 CASSPPSHIGGETQYF
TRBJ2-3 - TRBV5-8 CASSLGPLAGGSTDTQYF
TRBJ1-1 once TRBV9 CASSVARGEAFF
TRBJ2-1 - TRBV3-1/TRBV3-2 CASSQASTTYNEQFF
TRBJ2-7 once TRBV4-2 CASSQYRSSSYEQYF
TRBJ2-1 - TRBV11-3 CASSSPNNEQFF
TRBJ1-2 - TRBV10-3 CAISSGGQYGYTF
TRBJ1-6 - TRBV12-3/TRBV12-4 CASSFRENSPLHF
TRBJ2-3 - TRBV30 CAWSVLAVGTQYF
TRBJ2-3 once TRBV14 CASSLAGVLTDTQYF
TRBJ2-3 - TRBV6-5 CASKVAGPDTQYF
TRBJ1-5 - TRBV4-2 CASSLINQPQHF
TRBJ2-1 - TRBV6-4 CASSGQTGGEQFF
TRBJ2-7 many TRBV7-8 CASSRDRAEQYF